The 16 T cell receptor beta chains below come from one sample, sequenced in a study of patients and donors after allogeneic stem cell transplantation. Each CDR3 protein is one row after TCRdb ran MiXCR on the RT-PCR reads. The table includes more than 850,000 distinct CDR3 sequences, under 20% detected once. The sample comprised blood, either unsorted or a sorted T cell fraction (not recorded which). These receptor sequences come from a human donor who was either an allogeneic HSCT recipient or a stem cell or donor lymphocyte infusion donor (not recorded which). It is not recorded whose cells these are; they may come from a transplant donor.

The CDR3, as DNA: TGTGCCAGCAGCCAAGAGGCTAGCGGGAGGCCGAGGCGGGGAGAGACCCAGTACTTC. Encoded protein: CASSQEASGRPRRGETQYF. The rearrangement uses TRBV4-2 and TRBJ2-5, with TRBD2 matching 11 bases. The CDR3 covers 19 residues. After removal of 0 bases from V and 4 bases from J, the junction contained 13 bases not matched to a gene. Germline CDR1 reads LGHNA; CDR2 reads YNFKEQ.

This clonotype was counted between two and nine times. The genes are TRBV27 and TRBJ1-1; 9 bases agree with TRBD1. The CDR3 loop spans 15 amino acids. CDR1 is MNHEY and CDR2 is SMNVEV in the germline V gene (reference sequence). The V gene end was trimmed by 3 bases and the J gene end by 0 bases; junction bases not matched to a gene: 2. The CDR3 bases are TGTGCCAGCAGTTTTGGGACAGGGCTGAACACTGAAGCTTTCTTT. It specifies CASSFGTGLNTEAFF.

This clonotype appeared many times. In DNA, the CDR3 is TGCGCCAGCCGGGCAGTCGCGGGAGGGCCAAAAAATGAGCAGTTCTTC. This gives the protein CASRAVAGGPKNEQFF. The V and J genes are TRBV5-1 and TRBJ2-1, with 9 nucleotides matching TRBD2. V shed 7 bases, J shed 7 bases, and the junction held 15 bases outside the gene matches. CDR3 length: 16 residues. Germline-derived CDR1 and CDR2 are SGHRS and YFSETQ.

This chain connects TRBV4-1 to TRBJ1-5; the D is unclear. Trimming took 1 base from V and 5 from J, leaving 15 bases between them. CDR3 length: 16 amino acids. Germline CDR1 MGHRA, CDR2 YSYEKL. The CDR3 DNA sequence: TGCGCCAGCAGCCAAGTTGGCACACCTACGTATCAGCCCCAGCATTTT. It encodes CASSQVGTPTYQPQHF.

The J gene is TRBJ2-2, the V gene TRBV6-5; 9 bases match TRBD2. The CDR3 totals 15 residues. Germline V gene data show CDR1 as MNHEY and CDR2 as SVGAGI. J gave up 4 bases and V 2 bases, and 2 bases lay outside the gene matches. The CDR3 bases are TGTGCCAGCAGTTACCGTAGCGGGGGCACCGGGGAGCTGTTTTTT. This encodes CASSYRSGGTGELFF.

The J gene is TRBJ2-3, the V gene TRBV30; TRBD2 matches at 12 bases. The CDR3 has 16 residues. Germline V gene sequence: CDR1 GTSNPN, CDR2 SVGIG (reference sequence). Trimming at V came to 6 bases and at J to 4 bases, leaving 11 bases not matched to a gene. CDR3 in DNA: TGTGCCTGCGGGGGTCTAGCGGGGGGGCCAGCAGATACGCAGTATTTT. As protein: CACGGLAGGPADTQYF.

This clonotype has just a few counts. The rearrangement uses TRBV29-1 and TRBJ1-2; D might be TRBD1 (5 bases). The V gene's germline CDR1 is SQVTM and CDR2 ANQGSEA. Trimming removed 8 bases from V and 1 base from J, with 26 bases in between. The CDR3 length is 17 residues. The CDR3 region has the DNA TGCAGCCCCGATTCTTCCTCAGGGCCATTCCTTAACTATGGCTACACCTTC. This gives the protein CSPDSSSGPFLNYGYTF. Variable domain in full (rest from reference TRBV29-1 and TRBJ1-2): SAVISQKPSRDICQRGTSLTIQCQVDSQVTMMFWYRQQPGQSLTLIATANQGSEATYESGFVIDKFPISRPNLTFSTLTVSNMSPEDSSIYLCSPDSSSGPFLNYGYTFGSGTRLTVV.

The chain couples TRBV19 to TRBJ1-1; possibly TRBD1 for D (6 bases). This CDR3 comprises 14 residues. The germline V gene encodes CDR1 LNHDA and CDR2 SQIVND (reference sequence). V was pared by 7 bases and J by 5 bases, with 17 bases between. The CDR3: CASTWGGLRTEAFF. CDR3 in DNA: TGTGCCAGTACATGGGGGGGCCTGAGAACTGAAGCTTTCTTT.

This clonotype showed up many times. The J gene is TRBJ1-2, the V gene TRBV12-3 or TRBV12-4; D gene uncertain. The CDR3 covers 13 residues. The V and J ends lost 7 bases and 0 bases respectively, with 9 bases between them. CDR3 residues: CASTGDSNYGYTF. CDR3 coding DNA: TGTGCCAGCACCGGAGACTCTAACTATGGCTACACCTTC.

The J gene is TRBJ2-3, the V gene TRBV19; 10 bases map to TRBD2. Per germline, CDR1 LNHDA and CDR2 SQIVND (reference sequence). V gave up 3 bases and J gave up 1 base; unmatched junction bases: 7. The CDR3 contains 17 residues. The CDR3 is CASSMAPSGRGTDTQYF. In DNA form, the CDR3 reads TGTGCCAGTAGTATGGCCCCCAGCGGGAGGGGCACAGATACGCAGTATTTT.

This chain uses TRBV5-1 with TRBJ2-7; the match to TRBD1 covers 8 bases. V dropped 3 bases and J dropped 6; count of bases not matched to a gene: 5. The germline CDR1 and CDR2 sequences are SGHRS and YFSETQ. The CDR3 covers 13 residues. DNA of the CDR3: TGCGCCAGCAGCTCGGACAGGGCTCGCGAGCAGTACTTC. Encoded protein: CASSSDRAREQYF.

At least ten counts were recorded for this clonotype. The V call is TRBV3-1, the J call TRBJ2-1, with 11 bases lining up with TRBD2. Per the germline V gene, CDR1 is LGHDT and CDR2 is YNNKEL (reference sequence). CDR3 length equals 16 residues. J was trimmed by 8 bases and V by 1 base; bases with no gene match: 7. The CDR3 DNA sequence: TGTGCCAGCAGCCAAGTTTTCACTAGCGGGAGTCATGAGCAGTTCTTC. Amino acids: CASSQVFTSGSHEQFF.

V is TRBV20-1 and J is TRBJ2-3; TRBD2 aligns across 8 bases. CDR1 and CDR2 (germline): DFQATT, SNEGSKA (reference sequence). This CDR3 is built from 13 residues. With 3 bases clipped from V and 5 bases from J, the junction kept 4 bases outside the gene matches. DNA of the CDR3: TGCAGTGCTAGCGGGGGGGCCTTAGATACGCAGTATTTT. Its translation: CSASGGALDTQYF.

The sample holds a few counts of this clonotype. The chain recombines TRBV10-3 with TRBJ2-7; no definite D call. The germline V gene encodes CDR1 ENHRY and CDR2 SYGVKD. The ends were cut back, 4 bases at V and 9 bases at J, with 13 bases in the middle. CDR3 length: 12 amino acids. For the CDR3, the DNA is TGTGCCATCAGTGTCGGCAGGCTAGGGCAGTACTTC. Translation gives CAISVGRLGQYF.

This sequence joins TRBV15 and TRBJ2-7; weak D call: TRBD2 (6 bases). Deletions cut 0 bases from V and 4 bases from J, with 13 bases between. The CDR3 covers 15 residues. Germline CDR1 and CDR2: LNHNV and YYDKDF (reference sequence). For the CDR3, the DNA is TGTGCCACCAGCAGAGACCGGGACTCCCCTTACGAGCAGTACTTC. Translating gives CATSRDRDSPYEQYF.

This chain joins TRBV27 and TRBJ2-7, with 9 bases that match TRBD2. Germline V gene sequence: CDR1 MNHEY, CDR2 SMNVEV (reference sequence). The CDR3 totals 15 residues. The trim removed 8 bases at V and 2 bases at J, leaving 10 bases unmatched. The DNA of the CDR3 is TGTGCCAGCGGCCCTAGGGCGGGAGGGCCCTACGAGCAGTACTTC. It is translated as CASGPRAGGPYEQYF.